The T cell receptor (beta chain) under discussion was sequenced for a study of T cell responses to AZD1222 COVID-19 vaccine. Pooled together were second doses at about 4 or about 12 weeks. Sequencing used immunoSEQ multiplex PCR; TCRdb keeps in-frame clones, though not all of them. The table lists about 120,000 clones, roughly 87% of them singletons. Germline loops: CDR1 SGHAT, CDR2 FQNNGV. J lost 8 bases, V lost 0 bases, and 6 bases had no gene match. The length of the CDR3 is 15 residues. This chain joins TRBV11-2 and TRBJ1-1, with TRBD1 matching 10 bases. The sequenced sample was peripheral blood, obtained 28 days after the second AZD1222 dose. This receptor was identified in an adult who received the AZD1222 COVID-19 vaccine. CDR3 amino acids: CASSLDRDRGFEAFF. The CDR3 DNA reads TGTGCCAGCAGCTTAGACCGGGACAGGGGATTCGAAGCTTTCTTT.